Below, 10 T cell receptor beta chains from the same sample are listed, as sequenced in a study of technical replicates of blood from a few donors (dated by TCRdb to 2016 to 2017). The library was prepared using the immunoSEQ multiplex PCR assay. Held by TCRdb, this immuneACCESS table contains in-frame sequences only and omits some clones. Under half of the omission traces to an unresolved V gene where checked; the cause of the rest is unknown. The sample table shows more than 55,000 clones, and around 94% are seen once. Of the sample, around 0.37% is held by the ten largest clones. Sequences were obtained from T cells isolated from PBMCs. The receptor set was obtained from a human donor in good health.

The chain employs TRBV27 and TRBJ2-7, with a weak D call TRBD1 (6 bases). Trimming took off 3 bases at V and 3 bases at J, with 15 bases between the two ends. CDR3 size: 15 residues. Germline V gene data show CDR1 as MNHEY and CDR2 as SMNVEV (reference sequence). CDR3 nucleotide sequence: TGTGCCAGCAGTTTGGACAGACATATCTACTACGAGCAGTACTTC. Residues: CASSLDRHIYYEQYF.

The chain couples TRBV6-4 to TRBJ2-1; TRBD2 aligns across 10 bases. Trimming took 2 bases from V and 4 from J; bases not matched to a gene: 11. CDR3 length: 18 residues. CDR1 is MRHNA, CDR2 SNTAGT, per germline. The CDR3 DNA sequence: TGTGCCAGCAGTGACCTCGGGGCTAGCGGGAGAAATTACAATGAGCAGTTCTTC. Amino acid sequence: CASSDLGASGRNYNEQFF.

V is TRBV6-5 and J is TRBJ2-1; 8 bases line up with TRBD2. Germline loops: CDR1 MNHEY, CDR2 SVGAGI. The V gene end was trimmed by 5 bases and the J gene end by 6 bases; junction bases not matched to a gene: 9. The CDR3 length is 15 residues. The CDR3 DNA is TGTGCCAGCAGTAGAGCGGGAGACGCCGGCAATGAGCAGTTCTTC. Translation: CASSRAGDAGNEQFF.

V and J are TRBV7-9 and TRBJ2-3; the match to TRBD1 covers 7 bases. The ends lost 2 bases at V and 5 bases at J; junction bases unmatched: 10. Germline V gives CDR1 SEHNR, CDR2 FQNEAQ (reference sequence). This CDR3 spans 16 amino acids. CDR3 loop: CASSLTWDSSQDTQYF. The CDR3 DNA reads TGTGCCAGCAGCTTAACCTGGGACAGCTCACAAGATACGCAGTATTTT. Based on the CDR3 plus reference TRBV7-9 and TRBJ2-3, the full variable domain is DTGVSQNPRHKITKRGQNVTFRCDPISEHNRLYWYRQTLGQGPEFLTYFQNEAQLEKSRLLSDRFSAERPKGSFSTLEIQRTEQGDSAMYLCASSLTWDSSQDTQYFGPGTRLTVL.

CDR3 loop: CAISVGQGQDTQYF. CDR3 DNA sequence: TGTGCCATCAGTGTGGGACAGGGGCAAGATACGCAGTATTTT. V usage is TRBV10-3 and J usage is TRBJ2-3, with TRBD1 matching 10 bases. Germline lookup yields CDR1 ENHRY and CDR2 SYGVKD. This CDR3 is built from 14 residues. After removal of 4 bases from V and 5 bases from J, the junction contained 3 bases not matched to a gene.

J is TRBJ2-7 and V is TRBV14, with 10 bases aligning to TRBD2. The length of the CDR3 is 15 residues. V trimming: 5 bases; J trimming: 3 bases; junction bases outside the gene matches: 7. Germline V lookup: CDR1 SGHDN, CDR2 FVKESK. The DNA of the CDR3 is TGTGCCAGCAGCGATTCACTAGCGGGACACTACGAGCAGTACTTC. Its protein product is CASSDSLAGHYEQYF.

CDR3 sequence: CASSLEAEPGVQTQYF. The CDR3 coding sequence is TGTGCCAGCAGTTTAGAAGCGGAGCCGGGCGTGCAGACCCAGTACTTC. This chain joins TRBV28 and TRBJ2-5; TRBD2 is a possible D gene (5 bases). Germline values: CDR1 MDHEN, CDR2 SYDVKM. This CDR3 spans 16 amino acids. The V and J ends lost 2 bases and 6 bases respectively, with 19 bases between them.

The J gene is TRBJ1-2, the V gene TRBV6-5; D gene unclear. This CDR3 has 13 amino acids. Germline CDR1 and CDR2: MNHEY and SVGAGI. V lost 6 bases, J lost 0 bases, and 8 bases lay in between. The CDR3 nucleotides read TGTGCCAGCAGCACCCGGGCTAACTATGGCTACACCTTC. Encoded protein: CASSTRANYGYTF.

This clone was observed once. The chain employs TRBV27 and TRBJ2-5; 11 bases match TRBD2. The germline gives CDR1 MNHEY, CDR2 SMNVEV (reference sequence). CDR3 size: 15 residues. With V trimmed by 8 bases and J by 2 bases, 7 bases remained unmatched. CDR3 sequence (DNA): TGTGCCAGCTCGCCGGGACTAGCGGTTCAAGAGACCCAGTACTTC. The encoded protein is CASSPGLAVQETQYF.

The V gene is TRBV6-5, the J gene TRBJ2-4; D is undetermined. The CDR3 contains 14 residues. CDR1 MNHEY and CDR2 SVGAGI come from the germline V gene. Trimming took 9 bases from V and 2 from J, leaving 14 bases between them. The CDR3 protein is CASRGVLTKNIQYF. The CDR3 coding sequence is TGTGCCAGTAGAGGCGTCTTGACCAAAAACATTCAGTACTTC.